This is a list of T cell receptor beta chains from one sample in a study of response to subunit inactivated influenza vaccine. MiXCR, run by TCRdb on the RT-PCR reads, gives a single entry per CDR3 protein. The sample includes hundreds of thousands of distinct CDR3 sequences, 11% of them seen just once. These data were also filed under a second study, of T cells expressing NK-cell markers.

The sequencing used PBMCs from blood, collected on the day of vaccination. Receptor source: a middle-aged man who received an inactivated influenza vaccine. CDR3s include the opening cysteine and the closing phenylalanine or tryptophan. A D gene is named only where the DNA matches it firmly. Size is omitted from some rows. Given values are once, few, many or a class for expanded clones.

>many|TRBJ2-2|-|TRBV7-9
TGTGCCAGCAGCTTAGCCCTCATAGGGGAGCTGTTTTTT
CASSLALIGELFF
>few|TRBJ2-1|TRBD2|TRBV24-1
TGTGCCACCAGTGACGGGGGGGCCTACAATGAGCAGTTCTTC
CATSDGGAYNEQFF
>-|TRBJ2-7|TRBD2|TRBV5-1
TGCGCCAGCAGCTCTAGCGGGGGGAACTACGAGCAGTACTTC
CASSSSGGNYEQYF
>many|TRBJ1-1|-|TRBV12-3/TRBV12-4
TGTGCCAGCAGTTTAGAGAACACTGAAGCTTTCTTT
CASSLENTEAFF
>many|TRBJ2-6|TRBD2|TRBV20-1
TGCAGTGCTAGACCACGGACTAGCGGGGGGCCCTGGTCTGGGGCCAACGTCCTGACTTTC
CSARPRTSGGPWSGANVLTF
>-|TRBJ2-2|-|TRBV5-1
TGCGCCAGCAGCTTGGGTTTGGAAGGGGAGCTGTTTTTT
CASSLGLEGELFF
>-|TRBJ2-4|-|TRBV28
TGTGCCAGCAGTCTACTGGTGGGGGAAAACATTCAGTACTTC
CASSLLVGENIQYF
>many|TRBJ1-4|-|TRBV6-5
TGTGCCAGCAGTTATCTGCAGTTTAATGAAAAACTGTTTTTT
CASSYLQFNEKLFF
>few|TRBJ2-3|-|TRBV7-8
TGTGCCAGCAGCTTAGCGCGGGGTTGGACAGCCAGAACTAGCACAGATACGCAGTATTTT
CASSLARGWTARTSTDTQYF
>many|TRBJ2-1|-|TRBV2
TGTGCCAGCAGTCTCCGGGACTTGACCAACAATGAGCAGTTCTTC
CASSLRDLTNNEQFF
>many|TRBJ2-3|-|TRBV29-1
TGCAGCGTTGAAGATAGGGTCAGCCAAAGCACAGATACGCAGTATTTT
CSVEDRVSQSTDTQYF
>many|TRBJ2-4|-|TRBV5-1
TGCGCCAGCAGCTTAACCTTAGCCAAAAACATTCAGTACTTC
CASSLTLAKNIQYF
>many|TRBJ2-2|-|TRBV7-6
TGTGCCAGCAGCTTAGTCCGGGACACCGGGGAGCTGTTTTTT
CASSLVRDTGELFF
>few|TRBJ2-1|TRBD2|TRBV12-3/TRBV12-4
TGTGCCAGCACGCTACTAGCGCCTCAGTCGGAGCAGTTCTTC
CASTLLAPQSEQFF
>few|TRBJ2-7|-|TRBV7-9
TGTGCCAGCAGCCCGCTACTAGGAAACTACGAGCAGTACTTC
CASSPLLGNYEQYF
>-|TRBJ2-1|-|TRBV5-1
TGCGCCAGCATCCCTGGGTCAGGGCGGTATGAGCAGTTCTTC
CASIPGSGRYEQFF
>few|TRBJ2-5|-|TRBV7-2
TGTGCCAGCAGCCCCCGTGCGGGAGAGACCCAGTACTTC
CASSPRAGETQYF
>-|TRBJ2-1|TRBD2|TRBV5-1
TGCGCCAGCAGGCCCGCAGCGGGAGTGGGGGAGCAGTTCTTC
CASRPAAGVGEQFF
>-|TRBJ2-1|TRBD2|TRBV4-2
TGTGCCAGCTCCCGGGACTACCAATACAATGAGCAGTTCTTC
CASSRDYQYNEQFF
>-|TRBJ2-1|TRBD2|TRBV7-2
TGTGCCAGCAGTTCATCCGGGACTAGCGGGAGGGGTGAGCAGTTCTTC
CASSSSGTSGRGEQFF
>few|TRBJ2-7|TRBD1|TRBV20-1
TGCAGTGCTGAGCCTCCGACAGGGGGAGGTTTGAAGCAGTACTTC
CSAEPPTGGGLKQYF
>-|TRBJ2-2|TRBD1|TRBV30
TGTGCCTGGGGGACAGCGAACACCGGGGAGCTGTTTTTT
CAWGTANTGELFF
>-|TRBJ2-3|-|TRBV7-8
TGTGCCAGCAGCTTGGGTGGGCGGGGAACAAGCTCAGATACGCAGTATTTT
CASSLGGRGTSSDTQYF
>-|TRBJ2-7|TRBD2|TRBV29-1
TGCAGCGTTGAAGAACCCGGGACTACCGATTACGAGCAGTACTTC
CSVEEPGTTDYEQYF
>-|TRBJ2-1|TRBD2|TRBV29-1
TGCAGCGTTAGGGCGGGAGAACCCAACAATGAGCAGTTCTTC
CSVRAGEPNNEQFF
>many|TRBJ1-5|-|TRBV4-3
TGCGCCAGCAGCCAAGGTTTTCAGGGTCAGCCCCAGCATTTT
CASSQGFQGQPQHF
>few|TRBJ2-7|TRBD2|TRBV27
TGTGCCAGCAGTCTAATAGCCGGGGGGGCCCTACCTTACGAGCAGTACTTC
CASSLIAGGALPYEQYF
>-|TRBJ2-7|-|TRBV5-6
TGTGCCAGCAGCTTGCGAGTAGCTATCTACGAGCAATACTTC
CASSLRVAIYEQYF
>-|TRBJ2-3|TRBD1|TRBV5-1
TGCGCCAGCAGCCTGGGACAGGGTTTCTCCGAAGATACGCAGTATTTT
CASSLGQGFSEDTQYF
>-|TRBJ2-1|TRBD2|TRBV13
TGTGCCAGCAGCTTTGGACTAGCGGGATCCAATGAGCAGTTCTTC
CASSFGLAGSNEQFF
>many|TRBJ2-7|-|TRBV20-1
TGCAGTGCCCCAGGGATAGGACTGGGCGAGCAGTACTTC
CSAPGIGLGEQYF
>-|TRBJ2-1|TRBD2|TRBV20-1
TGCAGTGCTAGAGTTTCGAGCGGGAGGGCCCTGTTCTTC
CSARVSSGRALFF